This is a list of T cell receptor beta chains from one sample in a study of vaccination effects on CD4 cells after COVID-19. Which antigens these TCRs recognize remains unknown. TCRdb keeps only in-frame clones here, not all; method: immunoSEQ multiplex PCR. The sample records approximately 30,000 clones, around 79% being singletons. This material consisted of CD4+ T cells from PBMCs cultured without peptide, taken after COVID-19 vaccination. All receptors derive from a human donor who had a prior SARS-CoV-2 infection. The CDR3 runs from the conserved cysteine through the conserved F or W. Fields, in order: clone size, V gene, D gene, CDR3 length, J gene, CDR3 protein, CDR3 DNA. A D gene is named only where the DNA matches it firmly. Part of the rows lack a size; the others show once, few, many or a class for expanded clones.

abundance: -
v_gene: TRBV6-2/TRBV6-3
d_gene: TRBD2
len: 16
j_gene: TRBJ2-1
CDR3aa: CASSSLLALSYNEQFF
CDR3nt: TGTGCCAGCAGTTCCCTACTAGCGTTGTCGTACAATGAGCAGTTCTTC

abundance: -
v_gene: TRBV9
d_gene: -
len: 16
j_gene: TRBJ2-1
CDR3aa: CASSALIPSSYNEQFF
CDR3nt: TGTGCCAGCAGCGCCCTAATCCCGAGCTCCTACAATGAGCAGTTCTTC

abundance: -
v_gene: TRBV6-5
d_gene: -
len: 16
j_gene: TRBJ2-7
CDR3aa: CASSYSMSWRGYEQYF
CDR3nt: TGTGCCAGCAGTTACTCGATGTCGTGGAGGGGCTACGAGCAGTACTTC

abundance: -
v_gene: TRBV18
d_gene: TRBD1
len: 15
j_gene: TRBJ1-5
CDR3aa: CASSPQGTGWQPQHF
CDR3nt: TGTGCCAGCTCACCACAAGGGACAGGGTGGCAGCCCCAGCATTTT

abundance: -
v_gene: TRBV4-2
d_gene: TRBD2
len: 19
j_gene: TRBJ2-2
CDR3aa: CASSQGGSRDYLLTGELFF
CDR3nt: TGTGCCAGCAGCCAAGGGGGTAGCAGGGACTACCTACTCACCGGGGAGCTGTTTTTT

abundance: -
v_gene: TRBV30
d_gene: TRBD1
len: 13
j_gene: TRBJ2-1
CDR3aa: CAGGQGAYGGQFF
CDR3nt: TGTGCCGGGGGACAGGGGGCGTACGGGGGGCAGTTCTTC

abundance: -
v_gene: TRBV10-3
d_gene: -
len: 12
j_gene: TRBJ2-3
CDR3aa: CAISVSQDTQYF
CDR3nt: TGTGCCATCAGTGTATCGCAAGATACGCAGTATTTT

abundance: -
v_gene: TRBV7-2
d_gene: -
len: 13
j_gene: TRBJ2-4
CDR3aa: CASSTGAKNIQYF
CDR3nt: TGTGCCAGCAGTACCGGGGCCAAAAACATTCAGTACTTC

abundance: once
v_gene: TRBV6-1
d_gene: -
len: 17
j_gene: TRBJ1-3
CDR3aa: CASSVSAGGTSGNTIYF
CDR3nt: TGTGCCAGCAGTGTAAGCGCCGGGGGTACCTCTGGAAACACCATATATTTT

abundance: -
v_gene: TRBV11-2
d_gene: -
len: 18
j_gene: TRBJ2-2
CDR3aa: CASSPRPSQSWNTGELFF
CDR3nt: TGTGCCAGCAGCCCCAGGCCATCACAATCTTGGAACACCGGGGAGCTGTTTTTT

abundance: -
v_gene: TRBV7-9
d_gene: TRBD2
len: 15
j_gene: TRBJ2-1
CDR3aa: CASSPTGLAGDEQFF
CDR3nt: TGTGCCAGCAGCCCCACGGGACTAGCGGGAGATGAGCAGTTCTTC

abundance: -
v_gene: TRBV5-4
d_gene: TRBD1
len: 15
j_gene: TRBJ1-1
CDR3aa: CASTPYGGQGVEAFF
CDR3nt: TGTGCCAGCACCCCGTACGGGGGACAGGGAGTTGAAGCTTTCTTT

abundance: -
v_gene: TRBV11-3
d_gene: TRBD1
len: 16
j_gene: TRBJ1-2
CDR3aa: CASSLEGRGGVYGYTF
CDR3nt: TGTGCCAGCAGCTTAGAAGGGAGAGGGGGCGTCTATGGCTACACCTTC

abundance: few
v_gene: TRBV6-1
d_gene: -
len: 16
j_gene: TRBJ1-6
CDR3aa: CASSDIQGSYNSPLHF
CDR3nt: TGTGCCAGCAGTGATATCCAGGGGTCCTATAATTCACCCCTCCACTTT

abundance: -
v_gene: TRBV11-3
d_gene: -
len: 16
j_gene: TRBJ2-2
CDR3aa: CASSSPRLELAGELFF
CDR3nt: TGTGCCAGCAGCTCGCCAAGACTAGAGTTGGCCGGGGAGCTGTTTTTT

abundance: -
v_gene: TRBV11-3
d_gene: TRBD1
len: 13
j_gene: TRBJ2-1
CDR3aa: CASSQQGGDEQFF
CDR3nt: TGTGCCAGCAGCCAACAGGGGGGAGATGAGCAGTTCTTC

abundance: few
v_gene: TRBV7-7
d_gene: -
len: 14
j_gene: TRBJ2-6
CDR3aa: CASSPVIGANVLTF
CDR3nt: TGTGCTAGCAGCCCTGTTATTGGGGCCAACGTCCTGACTTTC

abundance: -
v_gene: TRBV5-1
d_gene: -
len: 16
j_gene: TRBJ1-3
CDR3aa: CASSLGGTSSGNTIYF
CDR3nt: TGCGCCAGCAGCTTGGGGGGTACCAGCTCTGGAAACACCATATATTTT

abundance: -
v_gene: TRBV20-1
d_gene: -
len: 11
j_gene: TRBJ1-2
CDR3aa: CSAQDSYGYTF
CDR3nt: TGCAGTGCTCAGGACTCCTATGGCTACACCTTC

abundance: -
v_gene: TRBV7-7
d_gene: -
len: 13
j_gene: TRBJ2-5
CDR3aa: CASSPAGFGTQYF
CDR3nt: TGTGCTAGCAGCCCCGCGGGGTTTGGGACCCAGTACTTC

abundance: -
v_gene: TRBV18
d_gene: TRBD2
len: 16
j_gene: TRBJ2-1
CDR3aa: CASSPRGLAGDNEQFF
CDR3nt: TGTGCCAGCTCACCACGAGGACTAGCGGGAGACAATGAGCAGTTCTTC

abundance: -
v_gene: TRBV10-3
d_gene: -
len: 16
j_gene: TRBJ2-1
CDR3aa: CAISEGSGGLYNEQFF
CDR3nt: TGTGCCATCAGTGAAGGGAGCGGAGGTCTTTACAATGAGCAGTTCTTC

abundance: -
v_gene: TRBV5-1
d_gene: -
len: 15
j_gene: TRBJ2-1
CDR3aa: CASSLEAGSHNEQFF
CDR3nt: TGCGCCAGCAGCTTGGAGGCGGGATCCCACAATGAGCAGTTCTTC

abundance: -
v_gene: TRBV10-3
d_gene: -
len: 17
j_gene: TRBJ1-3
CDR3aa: CAISERGGFQTGNTIYF
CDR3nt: TGTGCCATCAGTGAAAGGGGGGGATTCCAAACTGGAAACACCATATATTTT

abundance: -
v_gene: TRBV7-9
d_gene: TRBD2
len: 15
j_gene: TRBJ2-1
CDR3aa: CASSQRGLAYNEQFF
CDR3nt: TGTGCCAGCAGCCAAAGGGGACTAGCGTATAATGAGCAGTTCTTC

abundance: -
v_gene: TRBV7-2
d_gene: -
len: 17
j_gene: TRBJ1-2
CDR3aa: CASSLEGTRWLDYGYTF
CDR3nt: TGTGCCAGCAGCTTAGAAGGGACCAGGTGGTTGGACTATGGCTACACCTTC

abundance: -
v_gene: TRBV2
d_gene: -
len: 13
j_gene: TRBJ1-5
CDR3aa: CASSNWANQPQHF
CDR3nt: TGTGCCAGCAGTAATTGGGCAAATCAGCCCCAGCATTTT

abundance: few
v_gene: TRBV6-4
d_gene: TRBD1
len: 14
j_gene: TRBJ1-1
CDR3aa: CASSDSDRATEAFF
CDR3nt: TGTGCCAGCAGTGACTCCGACAGGGCCACTGAAGCTTTCTTT

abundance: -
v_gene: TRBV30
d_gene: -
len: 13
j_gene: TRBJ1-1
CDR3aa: CAWSEGLEGEAFF
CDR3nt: TGTGCCTGGAGTGAGGGCCTCGAGGGTGAAGCTTTCTTT

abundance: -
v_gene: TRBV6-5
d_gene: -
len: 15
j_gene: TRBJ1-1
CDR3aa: CASRAYKAWNTEAFF
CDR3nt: TGTGCCAGCAGAGCCTACAAAGCGTGGAACACTGAAGCTTTCTTT

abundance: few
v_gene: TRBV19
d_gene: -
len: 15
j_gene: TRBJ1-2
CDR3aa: CASTPGGHTPRGYTF
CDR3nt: TGTGCCAGCACACCCGGGGGACACACCCCGCGGGGCTACACCTTC

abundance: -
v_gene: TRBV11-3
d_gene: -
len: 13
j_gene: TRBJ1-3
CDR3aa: CASSLEPGNTIYF
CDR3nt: TGTGCCAGCAGCTTAGAGCCTGGAAACACCATATATTTT

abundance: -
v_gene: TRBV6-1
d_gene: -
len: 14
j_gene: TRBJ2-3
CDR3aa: CASSEGRGSDTQYF
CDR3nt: TGTGCCAGCAGTGAAGGGAGGGGTTCGGATACGCAGTATTTT

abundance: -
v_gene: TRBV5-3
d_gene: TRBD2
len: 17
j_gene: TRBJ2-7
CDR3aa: CARSLVPGGRRFHEQYF
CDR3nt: TGTGCCAGAAGCTTGGTACCGGGCGGGAGAAGGTTCCACGAGCAGTACTTC

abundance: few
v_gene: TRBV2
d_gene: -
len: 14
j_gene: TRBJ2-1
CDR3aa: CATQQGWGYNEQFF
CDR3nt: TGTGCCACACAGCAGGGGTGGGGATACAATGAGCAGTTCTTC

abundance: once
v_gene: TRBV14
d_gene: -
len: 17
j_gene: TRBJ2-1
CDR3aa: CASSQEIRAGGYNEQFF
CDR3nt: TGTGCCAGCAGCCAAGAGATACGGGCAGGAGGATACAATGAGCAGTTCTTC

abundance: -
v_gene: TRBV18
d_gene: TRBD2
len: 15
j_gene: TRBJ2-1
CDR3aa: CASHPGLAGPNEQFF
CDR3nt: TGTGCCAGCCATCCGGGACTAGCGGGGCCCAATGAGCAGTTCTTC

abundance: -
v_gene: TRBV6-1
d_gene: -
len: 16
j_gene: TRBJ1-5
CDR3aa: CASSEVYPTQYQPQHF
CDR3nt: TGTGCCAGCAGTGAAGTGTACCCCACCCAGTATCAGCCCCAGCATTTT

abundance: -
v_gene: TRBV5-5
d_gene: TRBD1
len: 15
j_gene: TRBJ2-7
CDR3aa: CASSFGPGQTYEQYF
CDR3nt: TGTGCCAGCAGCTTTGGGCCGGGACAGACCTACGAGCAGTACTTC

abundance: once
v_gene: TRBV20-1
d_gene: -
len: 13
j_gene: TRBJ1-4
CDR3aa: CSASRGANEKLFF
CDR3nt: TGCAGTGCTAGTCGAGGGGCAAATGAAAAACTGTTTTTT

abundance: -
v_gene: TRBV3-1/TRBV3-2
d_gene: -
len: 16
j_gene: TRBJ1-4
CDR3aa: CASSQGPRRGIGKLFF
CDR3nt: TGTGCCAGCAGCCAAGGACCTCGGCGGGGGATAGGAAAACTGTTTTTT

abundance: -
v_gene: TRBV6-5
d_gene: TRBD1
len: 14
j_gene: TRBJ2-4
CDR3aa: CASRRTGGRNIQYF
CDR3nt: TGTGCCAGCAGGAGGACAGGGGGCAGAAACATTCAGTACTTC

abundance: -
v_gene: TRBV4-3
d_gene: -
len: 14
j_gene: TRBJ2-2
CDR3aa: CASSQDHVTGELFF
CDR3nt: TGCGCCAGCAGCCAAGATCACGTTACCGGGGAGCTGTTTTTT

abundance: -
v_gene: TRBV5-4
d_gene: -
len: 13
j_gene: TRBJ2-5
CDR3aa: CASSLGRTETQYF
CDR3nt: TGTGCCAGCAGCTTGGGGAGAACGGAGACCCAGTACTTC